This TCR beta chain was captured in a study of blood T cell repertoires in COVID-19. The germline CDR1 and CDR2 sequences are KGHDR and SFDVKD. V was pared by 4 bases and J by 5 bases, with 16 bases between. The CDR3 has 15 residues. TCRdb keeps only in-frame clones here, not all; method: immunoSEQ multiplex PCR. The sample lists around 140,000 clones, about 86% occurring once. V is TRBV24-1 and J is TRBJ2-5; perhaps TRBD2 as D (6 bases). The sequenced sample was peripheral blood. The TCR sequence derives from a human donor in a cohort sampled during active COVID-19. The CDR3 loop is CATSDPGLRTETQYF. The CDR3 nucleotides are TGTGCCACCAGTGACCCCGGACTACGCACGGAGACCCAGTACTTC.